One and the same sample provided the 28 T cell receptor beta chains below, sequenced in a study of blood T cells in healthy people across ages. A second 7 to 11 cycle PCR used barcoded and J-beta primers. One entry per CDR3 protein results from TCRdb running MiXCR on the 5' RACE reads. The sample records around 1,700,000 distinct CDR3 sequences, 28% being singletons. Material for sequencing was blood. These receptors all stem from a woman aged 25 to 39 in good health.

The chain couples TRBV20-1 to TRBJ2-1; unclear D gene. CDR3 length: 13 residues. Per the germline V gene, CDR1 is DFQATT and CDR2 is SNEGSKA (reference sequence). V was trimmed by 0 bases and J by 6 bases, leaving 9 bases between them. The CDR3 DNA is TGCAGTGCTAGAGATGGGCCGGGCAATGAGCAGTTCTTC. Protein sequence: CSARDGPGNEQFF.

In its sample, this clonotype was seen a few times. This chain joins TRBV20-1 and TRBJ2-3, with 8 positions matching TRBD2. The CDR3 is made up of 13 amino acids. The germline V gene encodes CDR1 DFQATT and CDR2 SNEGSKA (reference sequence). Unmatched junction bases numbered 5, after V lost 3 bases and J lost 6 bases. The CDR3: CSASLAGPDTQYF. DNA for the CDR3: TGCAGTGCTAGTCTAGCGGGTCCCGATACGCAGTATTTT.

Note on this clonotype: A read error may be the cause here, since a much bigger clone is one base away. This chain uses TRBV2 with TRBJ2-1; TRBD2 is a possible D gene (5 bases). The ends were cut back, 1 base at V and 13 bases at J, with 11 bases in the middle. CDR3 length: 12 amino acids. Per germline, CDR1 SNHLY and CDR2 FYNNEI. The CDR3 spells CASSEEGETQFF. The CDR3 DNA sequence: TGTGCCAGCAGTGAAGAGGGAGAGACCCAGTTCTTC. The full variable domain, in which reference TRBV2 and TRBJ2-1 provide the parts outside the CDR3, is EPEVTQTPSHQVTQMGQEVILRCVPISNHLYFYWYRQILGQKVEFLVSFYNNEISEKSEIFDDQFSVERPDGSNFTLKIRSTKLEDSAMYFCASSEEGETQFFGPGTRLTVL.

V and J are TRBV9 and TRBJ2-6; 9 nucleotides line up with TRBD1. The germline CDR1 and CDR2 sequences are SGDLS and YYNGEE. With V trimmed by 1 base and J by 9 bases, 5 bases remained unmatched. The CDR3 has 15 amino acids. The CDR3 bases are TGTGCCAGCAGCGTAAAGGGGACAGGGAGCAACGTCCTGACTTTC. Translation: CASSVKGTGSNVLTF.

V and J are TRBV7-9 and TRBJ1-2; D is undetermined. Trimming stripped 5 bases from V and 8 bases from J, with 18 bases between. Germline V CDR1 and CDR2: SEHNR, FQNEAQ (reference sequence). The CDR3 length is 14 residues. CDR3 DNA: TGTGCCAGCAGCCCGATCGACGGCCATACGGGCTACACCTTC. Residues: CASSPIDGHTGYTF.

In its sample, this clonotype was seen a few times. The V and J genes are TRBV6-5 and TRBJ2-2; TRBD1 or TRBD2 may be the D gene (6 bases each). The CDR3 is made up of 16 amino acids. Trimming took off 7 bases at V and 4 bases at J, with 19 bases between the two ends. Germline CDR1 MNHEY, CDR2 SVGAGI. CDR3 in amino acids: CASTQLGGRGTGELFF. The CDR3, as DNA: TGTGCCAGCACCCAACTAGGGGGGCGCGGCACCGGGGAGCTGTTTTTT.

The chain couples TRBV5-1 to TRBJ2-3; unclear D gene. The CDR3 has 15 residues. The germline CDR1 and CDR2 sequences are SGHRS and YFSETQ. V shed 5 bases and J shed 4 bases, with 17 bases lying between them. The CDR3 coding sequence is TGCGCCAGCAGTATCGAGGTTTTAGTTTCAGATACGCAGTATTTT. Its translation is CASSIEVLVSDTQYF.

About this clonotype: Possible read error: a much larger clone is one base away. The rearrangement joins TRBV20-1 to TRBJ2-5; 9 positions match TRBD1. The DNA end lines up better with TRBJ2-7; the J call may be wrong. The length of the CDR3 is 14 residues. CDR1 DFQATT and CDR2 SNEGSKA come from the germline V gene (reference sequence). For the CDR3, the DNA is TGCAATGCTAGAGTGGACAGGGGCCTCGACGAGCAGTACTTC. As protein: CNARVDRGLDEQYF.

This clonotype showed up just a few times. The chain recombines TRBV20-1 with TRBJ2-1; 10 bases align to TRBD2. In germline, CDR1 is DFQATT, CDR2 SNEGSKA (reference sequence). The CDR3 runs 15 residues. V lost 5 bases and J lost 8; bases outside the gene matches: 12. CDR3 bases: TGCAGTGCTGAGGAAAGGCTAGCGGGAGTGTATGAGCAGTTCTTC. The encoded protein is CSAEERLAGVYEQFF.

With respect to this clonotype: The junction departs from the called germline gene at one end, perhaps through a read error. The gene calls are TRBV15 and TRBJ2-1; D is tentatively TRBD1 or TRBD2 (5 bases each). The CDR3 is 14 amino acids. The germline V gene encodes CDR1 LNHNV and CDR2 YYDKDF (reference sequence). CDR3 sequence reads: CASSRSDPWGTQFF. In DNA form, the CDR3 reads TGTGCCTCCAGCAGAAGCGACCCATGGGGGACCCAGTTCTTC.

CDR3 sequence (DNA): TGTGCCAGCAGCTTCATGAGGAACACTGAAGCTTTCTTT. The encoded protein is CASSFMRNTEAFF. The rearrangement links TRBV7-3 to TRBJ1-1, with D hard to call. The CDR3 runs to 13 residues. Trimming left V 3 bases short and J 1 base short, with 6 bases between. Germline V gives CDR1 SGHTA, CDR2 FQGTGA. The variable domain in full, completed from reference TRBV7-3 and TRBJ1-1, reads GAGVSQTPSNKVTEKGKYVELRCDPISGHTALYWYRQSLGQGPEFLIYFQGTGAADDSGLPNDRFFAVRPEGSVSTLKIQRTERGDSAVYLCASSFMRNTEAFFGQGTRLTVV.

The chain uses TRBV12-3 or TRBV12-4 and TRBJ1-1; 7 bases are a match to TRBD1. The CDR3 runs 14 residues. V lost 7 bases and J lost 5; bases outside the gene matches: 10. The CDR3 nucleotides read TGTGCCAGCATTACACAGGGGTTGGGGACTGAAGCTTTCTTT. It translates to CASITQGLGTEAFF.

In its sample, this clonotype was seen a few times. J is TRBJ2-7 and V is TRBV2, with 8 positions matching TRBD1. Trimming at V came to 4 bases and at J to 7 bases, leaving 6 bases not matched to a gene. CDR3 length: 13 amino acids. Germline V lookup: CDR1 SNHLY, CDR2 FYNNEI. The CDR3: CASSVARGPEQYF. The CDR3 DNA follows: TGTGCCAGCAGTGTGGCCAGGGGGCCAGAGCAGTACTTC.

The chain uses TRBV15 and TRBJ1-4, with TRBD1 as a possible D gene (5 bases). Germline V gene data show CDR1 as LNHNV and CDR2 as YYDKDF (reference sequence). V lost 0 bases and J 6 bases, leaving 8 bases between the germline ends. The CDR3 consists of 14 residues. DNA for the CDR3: TGTGCCACCAGCAGAGACAGGGAGGATGAAAAACTGTTTTTT. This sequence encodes CATSRDREDEKLFF.

As DNA, the CDR3 is TGTGCCAGCAGCCCCGACAGGCCCGCTCTGACTGGGGCCAACGTCCTGACTTTC. Amino acids: CASSPDRPALTGANVLTF. This chain joins TRBV28 and TRBJ2-6; a possible D gene is TRBD1 (6 bases). CDR1 and CDR2 (germline): MDHEN, SYDVKM. V was cut by 6 bases and J by 2 bases, with 20 bases left in between. The CDR3 contains 18 residues.

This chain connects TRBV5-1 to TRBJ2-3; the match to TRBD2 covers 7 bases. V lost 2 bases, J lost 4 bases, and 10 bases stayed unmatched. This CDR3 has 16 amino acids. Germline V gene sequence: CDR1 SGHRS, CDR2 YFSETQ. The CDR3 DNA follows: TGCGCCAGCAGCTTCATCAGCGGGGCGAGTGCAGATACGCAGTATTTT. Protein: CASSFISGASADTQYF.

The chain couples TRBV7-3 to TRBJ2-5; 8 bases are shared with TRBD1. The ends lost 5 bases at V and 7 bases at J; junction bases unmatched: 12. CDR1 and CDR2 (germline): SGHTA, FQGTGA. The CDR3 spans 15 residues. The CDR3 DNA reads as TGTGCCAGCAGCGCCCCCGGACAGGGTGATGGGACCCAGTACTTC. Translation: CASSAPGQGDGTQYF.

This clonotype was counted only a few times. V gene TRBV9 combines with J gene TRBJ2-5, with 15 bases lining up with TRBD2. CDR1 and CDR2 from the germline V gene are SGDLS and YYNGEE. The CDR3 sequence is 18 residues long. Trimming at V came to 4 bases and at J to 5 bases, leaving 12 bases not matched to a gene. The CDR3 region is CASSRGLAGGLTTETQYF. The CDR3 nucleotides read TGTGCCAGCAGCCGAGGACTAGCGGGGGGGCTTACGACGGAGACCCAGTACTTC. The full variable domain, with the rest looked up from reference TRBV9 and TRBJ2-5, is DSGVTQTPKHLITATGQRVTLRCSPRSGDLSVYWYQQSLDQGLQFLIQYYNGEERAKGNILERFSAQQFPDLHSELNLSSLELGDSALYFCASSRGLAGGLTTETQYFGPGTRLLVL.

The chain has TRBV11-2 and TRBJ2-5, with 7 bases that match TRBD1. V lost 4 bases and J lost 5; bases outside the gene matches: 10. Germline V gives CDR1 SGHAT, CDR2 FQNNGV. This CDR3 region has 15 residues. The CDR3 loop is CASSSTGRVWETQYF. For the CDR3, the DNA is TGTGCCAGCAGCTCGACAGGGAGAGTGTGGGAGACCCAGTACTTC.

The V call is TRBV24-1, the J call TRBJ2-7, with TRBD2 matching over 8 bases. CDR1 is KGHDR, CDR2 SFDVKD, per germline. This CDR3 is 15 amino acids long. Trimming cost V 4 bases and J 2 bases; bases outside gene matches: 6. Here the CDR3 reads CATSDFGLATYEQYF. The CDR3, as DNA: TGTGCCACCAGTGACTTCGGACTAGCTACCTACGAGCAGTACTTC.

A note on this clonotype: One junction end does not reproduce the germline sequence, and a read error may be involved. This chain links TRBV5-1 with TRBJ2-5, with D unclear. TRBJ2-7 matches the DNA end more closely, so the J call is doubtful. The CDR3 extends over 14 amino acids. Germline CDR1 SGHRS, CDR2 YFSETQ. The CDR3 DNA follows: TGCGCCAGCAACTTGCTAGGAAGTAATTACGAGCAGTACTTC. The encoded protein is CASNLLGSNYEQYF.

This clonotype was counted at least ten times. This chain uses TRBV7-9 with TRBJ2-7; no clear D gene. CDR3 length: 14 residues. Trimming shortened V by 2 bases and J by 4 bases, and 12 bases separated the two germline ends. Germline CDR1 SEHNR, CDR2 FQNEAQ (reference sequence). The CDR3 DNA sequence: TGTGCCAGCAGCTTATCCCCGAGAAATTACGAGCAGTACTTC. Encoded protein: CASSLSPRNYEQYF.

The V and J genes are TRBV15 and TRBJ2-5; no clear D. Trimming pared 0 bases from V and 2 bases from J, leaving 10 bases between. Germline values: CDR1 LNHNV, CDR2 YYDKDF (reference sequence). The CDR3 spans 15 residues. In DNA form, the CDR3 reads TGTGCCACCAGCAGAGATCTAGGGCCGCAAGAGACCCAGTACTTC. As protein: CATSRDLGPQETQYF. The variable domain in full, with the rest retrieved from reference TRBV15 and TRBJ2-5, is DAMVIQNPRYQVTQFGKPVTLSCSQTLNHNVMYWYQQKSSQAPKLLFHYYDKDFNNEADTPDNFQSRRPNTSFCFLDIRSPGLGDTAMYLCATSRDLGPQETQYFGPGTRLLVL.

The CDR3 DNA reads TGTGCCAGCAGCTTGTTGGGGGGGGCAACTGAAGCTTTCTTT. Residues: CASSLLGGATEAFF. J is TRBJ1-1 and V is TRBV5-5, with D possibly being TRBD1 (6 bases). The CDR3 has 14 residues. Germline CDR1 and CDR2: SGHKS and YYEKEE (reference sequence). Deletions cut 1 base from V and 5 bases from J, with 12 bases between.

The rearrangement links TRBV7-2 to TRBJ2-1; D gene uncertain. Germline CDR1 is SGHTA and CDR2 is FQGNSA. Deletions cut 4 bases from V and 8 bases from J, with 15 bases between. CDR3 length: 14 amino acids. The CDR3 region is CASSSFRKYDEQFF. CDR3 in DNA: TGTGCCAGCAGCTCATTTAGGAAGTACGATGAGCAGTTCTTC.

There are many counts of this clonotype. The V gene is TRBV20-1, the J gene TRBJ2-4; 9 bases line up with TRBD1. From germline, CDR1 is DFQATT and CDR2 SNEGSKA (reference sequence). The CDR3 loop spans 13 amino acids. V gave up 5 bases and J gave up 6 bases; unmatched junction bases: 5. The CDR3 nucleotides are TGCAGTGCTCGAAACAGGGGGCCAAACATTCAGTACTTC. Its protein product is CSARNRGPNIQYF.

For the CDR3, the DNA is TGTGCCAGCAGTTCCGGGGCCCCACTCTATGGCTACACCTTC. Its translation is CASSSGAPLYGYTF. The rearrangement uses TRBV7-2 and TRBJ1-2, with D maybe TRBD1 (5 bases). V was cut by 6 bases and J by 4 bases, with 15 bases left in between. The CDR3 is 14 amino acids. Germline-derived CDR1 and CDR2 are SGHTA and FQGNSA.

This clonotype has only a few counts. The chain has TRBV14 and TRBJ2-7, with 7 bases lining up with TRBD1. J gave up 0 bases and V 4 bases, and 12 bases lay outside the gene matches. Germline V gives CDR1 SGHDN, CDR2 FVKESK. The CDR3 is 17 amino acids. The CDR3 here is CASSRAPATGFSYEQYF. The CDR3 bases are TGTGCCAGCAGCCGAGCCCCCGCGACAGGGTTCTCCTACGAGCAGTACTTC.